This TCR beta chain was sequenced in a study of blood T cell repertoires in COVID-19. Cohort allocation depended upon clinical history that participants reported. Those designated as exposed participants met a COVID-19 case within 2 weeks before study entry. The germline gives CDR1 MGHRA, CDR2 YSYEKL. V dropped 0 bases and J dropped 9 bases, with 9 bases sitting between them. The CDR3 is 14 amino acids. TCRdb keeps only in-frame clones here, not all; method: immunoSEQ multiplex PCR. The profile shows around 140,000 clones, roughly nine tenths of them singletons. Sequenced material: PBMCs or T cells enriched from blood (not recorded which). This clonotype was sampled from a middle-aged woman who had been exposed to COVID-19. The chain recombines TRBV4-1 with TRBJ1-6, with D unresolved. Here the CDR3 reads CASSQDLPGSPLHF. The CDR3 region has the DNA TGCGCCAGCAGCCAAGATCTTCCGGGTTCACCCCTCCACTTT.